This passage covers 20 T cell receptor beta chains from one sample sequenced in a study of T cells in Graves' hyperthyroidism and ophthalmopathy (dated by TCRdb to the late 2010s). Library preparation employed multiplex PCR. Sequenced on an Illumina HiSeq 2000. Amplification of TCR beta CDR3 regions was carried out from RNA transcripts. A first-round RT-PCR of the TCR CDR3 used the HTBI primer set with the Qiagen OneStep RT-PCR kit. TCRdb reprocessing: public reads trimmed at Q25 with fastp, clones called with MiXCR, in-frame beta chains kept. Entries that share a CDR3 protein sequence are merged under the most common genes and DNA. A total of about 250,000 distinct CDR3 sequences appear in this sample, 24% of them only once. In total, the top ten clones hold roughly 35% of the sample. The sequencing sample was made of blood. The receptors shown here come from a middle-aged woman with Graves' ophthalmopathy.

A note on this clonotype: A much larger clone differs by one base, so this may be a read error. The CDR3 is CASSMGDSPFSNQPQHF. The CDR3 nucleotides are TGTGCCAGTAGTATGGGGGACAGCCCCTTTAGCAATCAGCCCCAGCATTTT. The gene calls are TRBV19 and TRBJ1-5, with 7 bases fitting TRBD1. Germline CDR1 reads LNHDA; CDR2 reads SQIVND (reference sequence). Germline trimming cut 3 bases from V and 0 bases from J; bases unmatched to any gene: 8. CDR3 size: 17 residues.

This clonotype was detected ten times or more. This chain connects TRBV20-1 to TRBJ2-2; 9 nucleotides line up with TRBD1. This CDR3 region has 14 residues. Germline CDR1 DFQATT, CDR2 SNEGSKA (reference sequence). V gave up 6 bases and J gave up 3 bases; unmatched junction bases: 5. For the CDR3, the DNA is TGCAGTGCCAGGACAGGGGCGTACACCGGGGAGCTGTTTTTT. It specifies CSARTGAYTGELFF.

This clonotype was counted ten times or more. This chain uses TRBV29-1 with TRBJ1-1; D is unclear. V lost 7 bases and J 3 bases, leaving 12 bases between the germline ends. The CDR3 runs to 12 residues. Germline-derived CDR1 and CDR2 are SQVTM and ANQGSEA. The DNA of the CDR3 is TGCAGCGGACGTATCCTTCACACTGAAGCTTTCTTT. This encodes CSGRILHTEAFF.

This clonotype has just a few counts. The genes are TRBV28 and TRBJ1-2; D not resolved. V lost 2 bases and J 4 bases, leaving 8 bases between the germline ends. There are 13 residues in the CDR3. Germline V gene sequence: CDR1 MDHEN, CDR2 SYDVKM. Written as DNA, the CDR3 is TGTGCCAGCAGTTTAGCAGGCCTCTATGGCTACACCTTC. Its protein product is CASSLAGLYGYTF.

The chain couples TRBV6-2 or TRBV6-3 to TRBJ1-1, with a weak D call TRBD1 (6 bases). Trimming removed 10 bases from V and 2 bases from J, with 14 bases in between. CDR3 length: 13 residues. Germline loops: CDR1 MNHEY, CDR2 SVGEGT. The CDR3 nucleotides read TGTGCCACCAGGGGAGAACTAAACACTGAAGCTTTCTTT. Its translation: CATRGELNTEAFF.

In this sample, this clonotype turned up many times. The J gene is TRBJ2-5, the V gene TRBV20-1; the match to TRBD1 covers 7 bases. This CDR3 contains 16 residues. Germline V gives CDR1 DFQATT, CDR2 SNEGSKA (reference sequence). Trimming cost V 0 bases and J 5 bases; bases outside gene matches: 12. The CDR3, as DNA: TGCAGTGCTAGAGATGGCCAGCTCCTACAGGGGGAGACCCAGTACTTC. It translates to CSARDGQLLQGETQYF.

The chain links TRBV20-1 to TRBJ2-5; no clear D gene. CDR1 DFQATT and CDR2 SNEGSKA come from the germline V gene (reference sequence). Trimming removed 0 bases at V and 11 bases at J, with 16 bases between. CDR3 length equals 13 residues. The CDR3 DNA follows: TGCAGTGCTAGAGATCGCGACCAATCGGCTCAGTACTTC. Translating it yields CSARDRDQSAQYF.

This clonotype was picked up many times. CDR3 protein: CATTTGTSGRVFDEQYF. The CDR3 bases are TGTGCCACCACAACCGGGACTAGCGGGAGGGTCTTCGACGAGCAGTACTTC. This chain uses TRBV11-1 with TRBJ2-7, with 16 bases lining up with TRBD2. V lost 10 bases, J lost 5 bases, and 14 bases stayed unmatched. Germline loops: CDR1 SGHAT, CDR2 FQDESV (reference sequence). CDR3 length equals 17 residues.

This chain uses TRBV6-1 with TRBJ2-2; TRBD1 is a possible D gene (5 bases). Germline V gene data show CDR1 as MNHNS and CDR2 as SASEGT. Trimming cost V 5 bases and J 8 bases, with 15 bases left between them. The CDR3 has 14 amino acids. CDR3 bases: TGTGCCAGCAGTATAGGACACCTCTCGGGGGAGCTGTTTTTT. Its translation is CASSIGHLSGELFF.

V gene TRBV10-3 combines with J gene TRBJ2-7; 10 positions agree with TRBD1. V lost 7 bases, J lost 3 bases, and 3 bases stayed unmatched. The CDR3 consists of 13 residues. Looked up from germline, CDR1 is ENHRY and CDR2 is SYGVKD. CDR3 DNA sequence: TGTGCCATCAAAGGGACAGGGGTCTACGAGCAGTACTTC. Protein product: CAIKGTGVYEQYF.

In this sample, this clonotype turned up a few times. This chain joins TRBV7-9 and TRBJ2-7; D remains ambiguous. The CDR3 extends over 14 amino acids. Germline CDR1 and CDR2: SEHNR and FQNEAQ (reference sequence). Trimming took 5 bases from V and 0 from J, leaving 11 bases between them. The DNA of the CDR3 is TGTGCCAGCAGCCCCCGGCAGGTCTCCTACGAGCAGTACTTC. Protein product: CASSPRQVSYEQYF.

This clonotype was recorded a few times. The rearrangement joins TRBV19 to TRBJ2-7; D possibly uses TRBD1 or TRBD2 (6 bases each). In germline, CDR1 is LNHDA, CDR2 SQIVND (reference sequence). V lost 0 bases and J lost 3, with 12 bases in between. This CDR3 has 15 amino acids. In nucleotides, the CDR3 is TGTGCCAGTAGTATAGACGGCGGGACAAACTACGAGCAGTACTTC. Protein sequence: CASSIDGGTNYEQYF.

The rearrangement joins TRBV12-3 or TRBV12-4 to TRBJ2-5; D remains ambiguous. Trimming removed 4 bases from V and 5 bases from J, with 11 bases in between. The CDR3 length is 13 residues. CDR3 sequence: CASSYRREETQYF. In DNA form, the CDR3 reads TGTGCCAGCAGTTATCGGCGAGAGGAGACCCAGTACTTC.

This sequence joins TRBV15 and TRBJ1-5; D remains unclear. The CDR3 extends over 15 amino acids. V was trimmed by 0 bases and J by 5 bases, leaving 11 bases between them. The germline V gene has CDR1 LNHNV and CDR2 YYDKDF (reference sequence). The CDR3 loop reads CATSRDGGWDQPQHF. The DNA for the CDR3 is TGTGCCACCAGCAGAGATGGTGGATGGGATCAGCCCCAGCATTTT.

In DNA, the CDR3 is TGTGCCAGCAGCTTGAGAGGCAGGGGGGTACAAGAGACCCAGTACTTC. Encoded protein: CASSLRGRGVQETQYF. V and J are TRBV7-9 and TRBJ2-5; TRBD1 might be the D (7 bases). CDR1 and CDR2 from the germline V gene are SEHNR and FQNEAQ (reference sequence). V lost 3 bases, J lost 2 bases, and 16 bases lay in between. The CDR3 has 16 amino acids.

This clonotype was recorded at least ten times. V usage is TRBV4-2 and J usage is TRBJ2-7; 9 bases are shared with TRBD2. Trimming cost V 0 bases and J 6 bases; bases outside gene matches: 9. Germline values: CDR1 LGHNA, CDR2 YNFKEQ. This CDR3 has 16 amino acids. CDR3 bases: TGTGCCAGCAGCCAAGATAAGGCGGGAGGGGGCTTCGAGCAGTACTTC. It encodes CASSQDKAGGGFEQYF.

The CDR3 spells CAWMDRVRYEQYF. In DNA form, the CDR3 reads TGTGCCTGGATGGATCGGGTCCGCTACGAGCAGTACTTC. The chain carries TRBV30 and TRBJ2-7; D is unresolved. The germline CDR1 and CDR2 sequences are GTSNPN and SVGIG (reference sequence). This CDR3 spans 13 amino acids. V was shortened by 4 bases and J by 3 bases, with 13 bases between the two germline ends. Looking up the rest from reference TRBV30 and TRBJ2-7 gives the full variable domain: SQTIHQWPATLVQPVGSPLSLECTVEGTSNPNLYWYRQAAGRGLQLLFYSVGIGQISSEVPQNLSASRPQDRQFILSSKKLLLSDSGFYLCAWMDRVRYEQYFGPGTRLTVT.

A few counts support this clonotype. This chain joins TRBV10-2 and TRBJ2-5; D could derive from TRBD1 or TRBD2 (5 bases each). The CDR3 sequence is 14 residues long. Germline V lookup: CDR1 WSHSY, CDR2 SAAADI. Trimming shortened V by 8 bases and J by 1 base, and 14 bases separated the two germline ends. The CDR3, as DNA: TGCGCCAGCCCGGGACGTAGGTTCCAAGAGACCCAGTACTTC. It encodes CASPGRRFQETQYF.

The table lists this clonotype with many counts. This chain connects TRBV2 to TRBJ2-7; 7 bases match TRBD1. The junction had 6 bases not matched to a gene; V was cut back by 6 bases and J by 4 bases. The CDR3 runs 13 residues. Per the germline V gene, CDR1 is SNHLY and CDR2 is FYNNEI. CDR3 sequence reads: CASRHTGAYEQYF. DNA of the CDR3: TGTGCCAGCAGGCACACAGGGGCTTACGAGCAGTACTTC.

The rearrangement uses TRBV5-1 and TRBJ1-1; D is perhaps TRBD1 (5 bases). V lost 2 bases and J lost 4, with 12 bases in between. The CDR3 loop spans 14 amino acids. Germline V gene data show CDR1 as SGHRS and CDR2 as YFSETQ. This chain's CDR3 is CASSFGRGGTEAFF. The CDR3 region has the DNA TGCGCCAGCAGCTTCGGTCGGGGGGGCACTGAAGCTTTCTTT.